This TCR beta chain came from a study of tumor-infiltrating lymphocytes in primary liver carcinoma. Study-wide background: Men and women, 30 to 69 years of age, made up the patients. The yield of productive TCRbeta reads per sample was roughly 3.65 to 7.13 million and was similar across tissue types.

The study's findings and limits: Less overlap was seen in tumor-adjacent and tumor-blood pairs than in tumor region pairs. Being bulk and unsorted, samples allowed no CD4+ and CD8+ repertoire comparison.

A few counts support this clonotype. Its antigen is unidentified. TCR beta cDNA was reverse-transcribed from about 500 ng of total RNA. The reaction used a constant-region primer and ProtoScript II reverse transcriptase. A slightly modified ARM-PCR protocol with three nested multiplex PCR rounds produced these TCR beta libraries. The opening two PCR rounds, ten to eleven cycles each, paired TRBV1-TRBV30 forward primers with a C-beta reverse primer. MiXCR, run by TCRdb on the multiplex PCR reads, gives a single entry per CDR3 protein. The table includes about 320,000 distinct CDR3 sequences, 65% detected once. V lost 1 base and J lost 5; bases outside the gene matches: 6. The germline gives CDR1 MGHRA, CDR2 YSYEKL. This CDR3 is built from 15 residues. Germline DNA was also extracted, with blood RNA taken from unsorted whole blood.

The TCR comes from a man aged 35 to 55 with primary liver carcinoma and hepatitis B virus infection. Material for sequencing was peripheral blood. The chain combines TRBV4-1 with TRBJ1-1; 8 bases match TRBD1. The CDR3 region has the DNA TGCGCCAGCAGCCAAGTTCTCAGGGGGCTTACTGAAGCTTTCTTT. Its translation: CASSQVLRGLTEAFF.